The 23 T cell receptor beta chains given below trace back to one sample, sequenced in a study of OX40 agonist ivuxolimab in advanced cancers. Receptor amplification or capture employed the immunoSEQ multiplex PCR assay. The clones in this table, taken by TCRdb from immuneACCESS, are in-frame only. Not every clone is retained; where verified, under half of the shortfall comes from an unresolved V gene, and the cause of the rest is unknown. The sample contains roughly 60,000 clones, approximately 86% of them found a single time. The ten largest clonotypes hold over 0.7% of the sample. The input for sequencing was CD4+ or CD8+ T cells sorted from blood, taken in a trial of the OX40 agonist ivuxolimab. The receptor set was obtained from an adult with an advanced solid tumor such as melanoma, head and neck, liver or kidney cancer.

The chain uses TRBV27 and TRBJ2-1, with 7 bases lining up with TRBD1. This CDR3 spans 15 amino acids. Germline-derived CDR1 and CDR2 are MNHEY and SMNVEV (reference sequence). V gave up 8 bases and J gave up 5 bases; unmatched junction bases: 12. The CDR3 reads CASGSGTDKNNEQFF. In DNA, the CDR3 is TGTGCCAGCGGATCCGGGACAGACAAGAACAATGAGCAGTTCTTC.

The chain uses TRBV6-5 and TRBJ1-3, with TRBD1 as a possible D gene (5 bases). The CDR3 contains 14 residues. Germline V gives CDR1 MNHEY, CDR2 SVGAGI. Deletions cut 2 bases from V and 2 bases from J, with 7 bases between. The CDR3 DNA reads as TGTGCCAGCAGTTACCAGGGCCCTGGAAACACCATATATTTT. This codes for CASSYQGPGNTIYF.

The chain employs TRBV10-3 and TRBJ1-3; no clear D. Looked up from germline, CDR1 is ENHRY and CDR2 is SYGVKD. Trimming removed 0 bases from V and 4 bases from J, with 10 bases in between. The CDR3 has 15 amino acids. The CDR3 loop is CAISESIARGNTIYF. CDR3 DNA: TGTGCCATCAGTGAGTCGATTGCCAGGGGAAACACCATATATTTT.

This sequence joins TRBV5-4 and TRBJ2-2, with D unresolved. The CDR3 runs to 14 residues. Germline values: CDR1 SGHNT, CDR2 YYREEE (reference sequence). V dropped 3 bases and J dropped 0 bases, with 6 bases sitting between them. CDR3 coding DNA: TGTGCCAGCAGCTGGCCAACGAACACCGGGGAGCTGTTTTTT. Translating gives CASSWPTNTGELFF. The variable domain in full, completed from reference TRBV5-4 and TRBJ2-2, reads ETGVTQSPTHLIKTRGQQVTLRCSSQSGHNTVSWYQQALGQGPQFIFQYYREEENGRGNFPPRFSGLQFPNYSSELNVNALELDDSALYLCASSWPTNTGELFFGEGSRLTVL.

V usage is TRBV19 and J usage is TRBJ2-7; D unclear. From germline, CDR1 is LNHDA and CDR2 SQIVND (reference sequence). Trimming took off 11 bases at V and 1 base at J, with 6 bases between the two ends. CDR3 size: 10 residues. CDR3 in amino acids: CAVGSYEQYF. The DNA for the CDR3 is TGTGCCGTTGGATCCTACGAGCAGTACTTC.

This rearrangement joins TRBV15 to TRBJ1-1; D is ambiguous. The CDR3 runs to 12 residues. Germline-derived CDR1 and CDR2 are LNHNV and YYDKDF (reference sequence). The V gene lost 0 bases and the J gene lost 8 bases, with 7 bases spanning the gap. The CDR3: CATSRDFGEAFF. The CDR3 DNA is TGTGCCACCAGCAGAGATTTCGGGGAAGCTTTCTTT.

The V gene is TRBV5-1, the J gene TRBJ2-1, with D possibly being TRBD1 or TRBD2 (6 bases each). The V end lost 5 bases, the J end lost 0 bases, and 12 bases lay between the germline ends. The CDR3 extends over 15 amino acids. The germline gives CDR1 SGHRS, CDR2 YFSETQ. The CDR3 region has the DNA TGCGCCAGCAGTGGGGGGCGGAGCTCCTACAATGAGCAGTTCTTC. Translating gives CASSGGRSSYNEQFF.

The rearrangement uses TRBV5-5 and TRBJ1-5; D is ambiguous. Trimming took off 0 bases at V and 6 bases at J, with 19 bases between the two ends. The CDR3 loop spans 17 amino acids. Per the germline V gene, CDR1 is SGHKS and CDR2 is YYEKEE (reference sequence). CDR3 amino acids: CASSLASWLGSGQPQHF. The DNA for the CDR3 is TGTGCCAGCAGCTTGGCCTCCTGGTTGGGGTCAGGTCAGCCCCAGCATTTT.

This chain uses TRBV14 with TRBJ2-4, with no clear D. Germline V gene lookup returns CDR1 SGHDN and CDR2 FVKESK. The CDR3 sequence is 12 residues long. V gave up 5 bases and J gave up 4 bases, with 6 bases separating them. The CDR3 protein is CASSVVKNIQYF. In DNA, the CDR3 is TGTGCCAGCAGCGTCGTAAAAAACATTCAGTACTTC. The full variable domain, with the rest looked up from reference TRBV14 and TRBJ2-4, is EAGVTQFPSHSVIEKGQTVTLRCDPISGHDNLYWYRRVMGKEIKFLLHFVKESKQDESGMPNNRFLAERTGGTYSTLKVQPAELEDSGVYFCASSVVKNIQYFGAGTRLSVL.

This clone showed up just once. The junction differs from germline at one of its ends, possibly a read error. CDR3 in amino acids: CASGPSGVESIF. The CDR3 DNA is TGTGCTAGTGGCCCGAGCGGGGTTGAATCGATCTTC. The chain has TRBV12-5 and TRBJ2-1, with 7 bases matching TRBD2. The CDR3 spans 12 residues. The germline CDR1 and CDR2 sequences are LGHNT and FRNRAP.

This rearrangement joins TRBV2 to TRBJ2-1, with 11 positions matching TRBD2. This CDR3 is built from 17 residues. J was trimmed by 2 bases and V by 3 bases; bases with no gene match: 6. Per germline, CDR1 SNHLY and CDR2 FYNNEI. The CDR3: CASSEGVAGGPYNEQFF. The DNA for the CDR3 is TGTGCCAGCAGTGAGGGAGTAGCGGGGGGGCCCTACAATGAGCAGTTCTTC.

This chain links TRBV21-1 with TRBJ2-7; the D call of TRBD1 is as the table states it, not checked on the DNA. TRBV21-1 constitutes a pseudogene. The CDR3 totals 17 residues. CDR3 in DNA: TGTGCCAGCAGCAAATCGTGTCCTCGACAGGCCTCCTACGAGCAGTACTTC. This codes for CASSKSCPRQASYEQYF.

The V gene is TRBV6-1, the J gene TRBJ2-7; a possible D gene is TRBD1 (6 bases). Germline V gene lookup returns CDR1 MNHNS and CDR2 SASEGT. Between the trimmed V and J ends, which lost 6 bases and 3 bases, there was a span of 15 bases. The CDR3 sequence is 14 residues long. The CDR3 is CASRRAGDRYEQYF. The CDR3 nucleotides are TGTGCCAGCAGGAGGGCAGGGGATCGCTACGAGCAGTACTTC.

J is TRBJ1-1 and V is TRBV7-8; 11 bases fit TRBD1. CDR3 length: 17 amino acids. Per the germline V gene, CDR1 is SGHVS and CDR2 is FQNEAQ. The junction had 8 bases not matched to a gene; V was cut back by 0 bases and J by 5 bases. The CDR3 loop is CASSLAVRDRGRTEAFF. The CDR3 DNA follows: TGTGCCAGCAGCTTAGCTGTCCGGGACAGGGGGAGGACTGAAGCTTTCTTT.

The CDR3 nucleotides are TGTGCCAGCAGCTTTTCCTCCGATACGCAGTATTTT. Encoded protein: CASSFSSDTQYF. The chain employs TRBV5-4 and TRBJ2-3, with D hard to call. V was pared by 2 bases and J by 6 bases, with 7 bases between. The germline V gene has CDR1 SGHNT and CDR2 YYREEE (reference sequence). The CDR3 extends over 12 amino acids.

This clone is a singleton in its sample. The CDR3 DNA reads TGTGCCAGCAGATATGAAAAACTGTTTTTT. It yields the protein CASRYEKLFF. The chain employs TRBV6-6 and TRBJ1-4, with D unclear. Trimming cost V 6 bases and J 6 bases, with 2 bases left between them. The CDR3 consists of 10 residues. The germline CDR1 and CDR2 sequences are MNHNY and SVGAGI (reference sequence).

V gene TRBV4-2 combines with J gene TRBJ1-6; possible D gene TRBD1, 5 bases. The CDR3 consists of 12 residues. V was clipped by 5 bases and J by 14 bases, with 13 bases between them. Germline V CDR1 and CDR2: LGHNA, YNFKEQ. The CDR3 DNA reads as TGTGCCAGCAGCTCTTGGGGGGTTGCCCTCCACTTT. Translation gives CASSSWGVALHF.

The chain carries TRBV18 and TRBJ1-1, with D possibly being TRBD1 (5 bases). Trimming shortened V by 1 base and J by 4 bases, and 7 bases separated the two germline ends. This CDR3 spans 13 amino acids. Looked up from germline, CDR1 is KGHSH and CDR2 is LQKENI. The CDR3 bases are TGTGCCAGCTCACCACAGGGGAGCACTGAAGCTTTCTTT. Its translation: CASSPQGSTEAFF.

The CDR3 DNA is TGTGCCAGCATGTTGCCAGGAAGTCGAGAAAAACTGTTTTTT. As protein: CASMLPGSREKLFF. This chain links TRBV28 with TRBJ1-4; D unresolved. The germline CDR1 and CDR2 sequences are MDHEN and SYDVKM. The V end was cut by 7 bases, the J end by 8 bases, with 17 bases between. The CDR3 spans 14 residues. Variable domain in full (rest from reference TRBV28 and TRBJ1-4): DVKVTQSSRYLVKRTGEKVFLECVQDMDHENMFWYRQDPGLGLRLIYFSYDVKMKEKGDIPEGYSVSREKKERFSLILESASTNQTSMYLCASMLPGSREKLFFGSGTQLSVL.

As for this clone: Here the CDR3 omits its conserved ending phenylalanine or tryptophan, so a read error is the likely source. This chain connects TRBV6-6 to TRBJ1-1; D remains ambiguous. In germline, CDR1 is MNHNY, CDR2 SVGAGI (reference sequence). The CDR3 spans 14 residues. The V and J ends lost 2 bases and 1 base respectively, with 8 bases between them. For the CDR3, the DNA is TGTGCCAGCAGTTACGAAGTGGGGAACACTGAAGCTTTCCTT. It is translated as CASSYEVGNTEAFL.

The chain links TRBV11-2 to TRBJ1-2, with 8 bases that match TRBD1. V shed 5 bases, J shed 6 bases, and the junction held 11 bases outside the gene matches. The germline CDR1 and CDR2 sequences are SGHAT and FQNNGV. The CDR3 contains 15 residues. For the CDR3, the DNA is TGTGCCAGCAGCCCAGGGTCAGGGGGCGCGGATGGCTACACCTTC. It specifies CASSPGSGGADGYTF. Based on the CDR3 plus reference TRBV11-2 and TRBJ1-2, the full variable domain is EAGVAQSPRYKIIEKRQSVAFWCNPISGHATLYWYQQILGQGPKLLIQFQNNGVVDDSQLPKDRFSAERLKGVDSTLKIQPAKLEDSAVYLCASSPGSGGADGYTFGSGTRLTVV.

The J gene is TRBJ1-1, the V gene TRBV5-5; D ambiguous. The length of the CDR3 is 12 residues. The V gene's germline CDR1 is SGHKS and CDR2 YYEKEE (reference sequence). The germline V and J ends were trimmed by 3 bases and 2 bases, with 5 bases remaining between them. The CDR3 bases are TGTGCCAGCAGCTACATTAACACTGAAGCTTTCTTT. Translation: CASSYINTEAFF.

The chain combines TRBV28 with TRBJ1-5; D remains ambiguous. The CDR3 is 14 residues long. Germline CDR1 MDHEN, CDR2 SYDVKM. Between the trimmed V and J ends, which lost 2 bases and 4 bases, there was a span of 9 bases. The chain's CDR3 is CASSLRLYNQPQHF. The CDR3 DNA is TGTGCCAGCAGTTTAAGGTTATATAATCAGCCCCAGCATTTT.